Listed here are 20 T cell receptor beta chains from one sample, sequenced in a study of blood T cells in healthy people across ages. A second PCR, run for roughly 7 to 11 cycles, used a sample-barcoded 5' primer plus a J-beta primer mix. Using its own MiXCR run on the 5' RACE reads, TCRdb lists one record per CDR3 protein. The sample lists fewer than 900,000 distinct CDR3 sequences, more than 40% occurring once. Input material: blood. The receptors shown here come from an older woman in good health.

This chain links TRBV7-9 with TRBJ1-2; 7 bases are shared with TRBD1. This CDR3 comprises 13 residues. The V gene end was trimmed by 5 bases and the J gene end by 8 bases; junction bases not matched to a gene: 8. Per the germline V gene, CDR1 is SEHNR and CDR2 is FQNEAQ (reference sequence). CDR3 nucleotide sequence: TGTGCCAGCAGCCCCGACAGGGATGGCGGCTACACCTTC. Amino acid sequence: CASSPDRDGGYTF. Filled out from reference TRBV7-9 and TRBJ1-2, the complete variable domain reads DTGVSQNPRHKITKRGQNVTFRCDPISEHNRLYWYRQTLGQGPEFLTYFQNEAQLEKSRLLSDRFSAERPKGSFSTLEIQRTEQGDSAMYLCASSPDRDGGYTFGSGTRLTVV.

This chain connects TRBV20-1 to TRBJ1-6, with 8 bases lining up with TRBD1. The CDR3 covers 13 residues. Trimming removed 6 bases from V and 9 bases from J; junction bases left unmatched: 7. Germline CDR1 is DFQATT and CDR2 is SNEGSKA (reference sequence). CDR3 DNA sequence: TGCAGTGCGGCAACAGGGGGAGGTTCACCCCTCCACTTT. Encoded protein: CSAATGGGSPLHF.

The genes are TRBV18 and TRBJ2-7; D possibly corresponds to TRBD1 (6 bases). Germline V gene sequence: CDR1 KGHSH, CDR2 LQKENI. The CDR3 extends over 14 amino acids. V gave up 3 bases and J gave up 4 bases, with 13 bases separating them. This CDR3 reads CASSPQQGAYEQYF. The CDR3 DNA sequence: TGTGCCAGCTCACCTCAACAGGGTGCATACGAGCAGTACTTC.

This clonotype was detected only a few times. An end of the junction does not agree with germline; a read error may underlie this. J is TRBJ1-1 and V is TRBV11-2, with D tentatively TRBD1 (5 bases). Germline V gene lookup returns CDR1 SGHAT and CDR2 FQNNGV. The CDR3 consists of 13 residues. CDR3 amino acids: CASSLDSGTETFF. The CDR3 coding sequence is TGTGCCAGCAGCTTAGATTCTGGGACTGAAACTTTCTTT.

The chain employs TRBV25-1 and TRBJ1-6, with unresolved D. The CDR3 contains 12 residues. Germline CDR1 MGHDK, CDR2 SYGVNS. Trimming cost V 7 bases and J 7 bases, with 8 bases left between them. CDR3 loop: CASTRGNSPLHF. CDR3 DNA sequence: TGTGCCAGCACCCGGGGAAATTCACCCCTCCACTTT.

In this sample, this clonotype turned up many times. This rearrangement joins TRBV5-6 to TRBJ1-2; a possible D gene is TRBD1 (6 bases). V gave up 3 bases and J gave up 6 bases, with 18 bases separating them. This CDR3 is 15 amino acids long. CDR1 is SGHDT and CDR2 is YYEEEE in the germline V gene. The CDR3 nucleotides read TGTGCCAGCAGCTCCTGGGGGAGACAGGCGAATGGCTACACCTTC. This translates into CASSSWGRQANGYTF.

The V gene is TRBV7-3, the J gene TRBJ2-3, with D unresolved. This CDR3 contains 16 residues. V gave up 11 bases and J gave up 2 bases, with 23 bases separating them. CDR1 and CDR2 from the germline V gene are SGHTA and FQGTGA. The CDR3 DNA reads TGTGCCCGTGCGACTCTCTTATACACAAACACAGATACGCAGTATTTT. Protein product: CARATLLYTNTDTQYF.

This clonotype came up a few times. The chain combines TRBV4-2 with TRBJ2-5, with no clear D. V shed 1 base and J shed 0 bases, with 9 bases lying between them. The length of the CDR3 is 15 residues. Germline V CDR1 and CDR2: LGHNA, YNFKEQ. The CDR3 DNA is TGTGCCAGCAGCCAAGGGGAAGGAAACCAAGAGACCCAGTACTTC. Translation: CASSQGEGNQETQYF.

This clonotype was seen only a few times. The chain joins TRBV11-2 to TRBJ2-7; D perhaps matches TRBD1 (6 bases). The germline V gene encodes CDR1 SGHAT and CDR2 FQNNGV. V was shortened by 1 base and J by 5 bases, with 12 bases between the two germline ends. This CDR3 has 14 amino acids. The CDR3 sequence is CASSLGWGRDEQYF. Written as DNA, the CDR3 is TGTGCCAGCAGCTTAGGTTGGGGGCGCGACGAGCAGTACTTC.

The DNA for the CDR3 is TGTGCCAGCAGGATGGGTCCTAATGAGCAGTTCTTC. Protein: CASRMGPNEQFF. The chain combines TRBV7-2 with TRBJ2-1, with D hard to call. The V and J ends lost 6 bases and 7 bases respectively, with 10 bases between them. The CDR3 contains 12 residues. Germline V gene data show CDR1 as SGHTA and CDR2 as FQGNSA.

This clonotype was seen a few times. The CDR3 DNA reads TGTGCCAGCAGGGGGGGCCCAGCCAAAAACATTCAGTACTTC. This codes for CASRGGPAKNIQYF. The chain uses TRBV2 and TRBJ2-4; D is perhaps TRBD1 or TRBD2 (6 bases each). CDR3 length: 14 amino acids. Looked up from germline, CDR1 is SNHLY and CDR2 is FYNNEI. V gave up 6 bases and J gave up 0 bases, with 9 bases separating them.

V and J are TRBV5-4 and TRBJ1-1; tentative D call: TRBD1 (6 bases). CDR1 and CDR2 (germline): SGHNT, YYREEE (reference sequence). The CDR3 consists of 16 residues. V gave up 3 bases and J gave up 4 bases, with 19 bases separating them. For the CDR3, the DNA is TGTGCCAGCAGCTCACAACAGGGCGCAAAAGGCACTGAAGCTTTCTTT. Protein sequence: CASSSQQGAKGTEAFF.

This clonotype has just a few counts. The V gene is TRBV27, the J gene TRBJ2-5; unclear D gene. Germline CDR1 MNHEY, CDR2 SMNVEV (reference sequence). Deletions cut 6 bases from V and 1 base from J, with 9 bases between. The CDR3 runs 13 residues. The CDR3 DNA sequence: TGTGCCAGCAGCCAAAAGAGCCAAGAGACCCAGTACTTC. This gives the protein CASSQKSQETQYF.

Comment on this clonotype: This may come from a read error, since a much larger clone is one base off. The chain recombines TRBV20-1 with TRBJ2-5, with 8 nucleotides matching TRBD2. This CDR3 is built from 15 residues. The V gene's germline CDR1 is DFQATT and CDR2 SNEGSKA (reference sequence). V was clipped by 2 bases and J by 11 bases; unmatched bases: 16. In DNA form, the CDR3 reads TGCAGTGCTAGACGTCGGGAGGGCCTGTCCAATGAGCAGTACTTC. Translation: CSARRREGLSNEQYF.

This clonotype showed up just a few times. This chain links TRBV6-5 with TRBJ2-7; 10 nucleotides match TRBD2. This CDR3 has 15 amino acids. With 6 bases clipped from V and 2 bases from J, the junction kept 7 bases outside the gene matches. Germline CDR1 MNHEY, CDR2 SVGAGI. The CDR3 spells CASSSGLAVAYEQYF. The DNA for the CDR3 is TGTGCCAGCAGCTCTGGACTAGCGGTAGCCTACGAGCAGTACTTC.

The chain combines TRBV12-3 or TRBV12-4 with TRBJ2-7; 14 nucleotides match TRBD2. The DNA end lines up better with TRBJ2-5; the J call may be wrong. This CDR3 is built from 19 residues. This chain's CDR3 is CASSIGLAGGYGVEETQYF. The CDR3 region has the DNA TGTGCCAGCAGTATCGGACTAGCGGGGGGTTACGGTGTAGAAGAGACCCAGTACTTC.

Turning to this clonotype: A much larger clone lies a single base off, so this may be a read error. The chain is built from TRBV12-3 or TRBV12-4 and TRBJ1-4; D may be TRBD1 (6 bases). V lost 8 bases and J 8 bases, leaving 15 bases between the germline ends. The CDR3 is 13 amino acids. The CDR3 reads CASGSSGAEKLFF. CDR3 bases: TGTGCCAGCGGTTCCTCAGGGGCAGAAAAACTGTTTTTT.

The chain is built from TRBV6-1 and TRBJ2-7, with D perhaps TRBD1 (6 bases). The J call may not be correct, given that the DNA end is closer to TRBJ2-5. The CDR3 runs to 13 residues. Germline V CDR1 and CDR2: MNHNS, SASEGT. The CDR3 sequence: CASSPQGTGTQYF. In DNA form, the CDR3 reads TGTGCCAGCAGTCCACAGGGCACAGGGACCCAGTACTTC.

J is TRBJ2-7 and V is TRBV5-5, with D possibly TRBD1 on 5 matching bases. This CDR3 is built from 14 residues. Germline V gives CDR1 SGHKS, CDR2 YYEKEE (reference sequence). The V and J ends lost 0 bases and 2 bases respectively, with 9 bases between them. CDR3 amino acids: CASSLARQTYEQYF. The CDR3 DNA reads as TGTGCCAGCAGCTTGGCGAGACAGACCTACGAGCAGTACTTC.

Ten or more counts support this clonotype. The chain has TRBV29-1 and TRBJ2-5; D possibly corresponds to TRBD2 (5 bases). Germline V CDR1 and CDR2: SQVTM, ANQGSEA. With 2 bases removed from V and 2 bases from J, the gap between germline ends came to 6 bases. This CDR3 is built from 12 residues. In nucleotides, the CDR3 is TGCAGCGTTGAAAGCGGACAAGAGACCCAGTACTTC. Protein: CSVESGQETQYF.